This T cell receptor (beta chain) was sequenced in a study of molecular identifiers for immune sequencing clone quantification. This CDR3 is built from 14 residues. The germline CDR1 and CDR2 sequences are MNHEY and SMNVEV (reference sequence). J gave up 8 bases and V 6 bases, and 4 bases lay outside the gene matches. Previously described methods and listed TCR primers were used for bulk TCR libraries. TCRdb redid the calling of the PCR reads with MiXCR, one entry per CDR3 protein. The data contain about 640,000 distinct CDR3 sequences, approximately 20% of them seen just once; the ten biggest clones take up around 0.9%. Isolation of naive CD8 T cells was achieved by sorting on a CD8+CD4-CCR7+CD45RA+ phenotype. This clonotype was recorded many times. Its target is not known. General observations from the study: Whereas clones above 20 RNA copies held under 1% of naive-cell molecules, they held over 98% of effector molecules.

The specimen sequenced was naive CD8+ T cells from blood, with Jurkat cell RNA spiked in. The subset here: FACS-sorted CD8+CD4-CCR7+CD45RA+ naive T cells. The rearrangement uses TRBV27 and TRBJ1-6, with 10 bases that match TRBD1. The sequence was obtained from a human donor in good health. Some libraries in this study had Jurkat cell RNA spiked in. The CDR3: CASRRGTGDSPLHF. As DNA, the CDR3 is TGTGCCAGCAGAAGAGGGACAGGGGATTCACCCCTCCACTTT.